These T cell receptor beta chains were read from a single sample in a study of CD8+ T cells in alopecia areata. Some clones are missing from TCRdb's copy, which holds only in-frame ones; the method was immunoSEQ multiplex PCR. The sample includes 100,000 to 150,000 clones, 55% to 70% of them seen just once. Sequenced: CD4+ T cells sorted from blood. Receptors originate from a human donor in good health. Both conserved end residues are part of each CDR3. The D gene is left open where the match is weak. Only part of the rows carry a size: once, few, many, or a class if the clone is expanded.

few	TRBV27	TRBD2	TRBJ2-1	CAPPAGGGKHNEQFF	TGTGCCCCTCCCGCCGGGGGGGGTAAGCACAATGAGCAGTTCTTC
NA	TRBV30	NA	TRBJ1-1	CAWSDYTEAFF	TGTGCCTGGAGTGACTACACTGAAGCTTTCTTT
NA	TRBV7-9	NA	TRBJ2-3	CASSPWAGDTQYF	TGTGCCAGCAGCCCGTGGGCCGGAGATACGCAGTATTTT
NA	TRBV5-1	NA	TRBJ1-1	CASKQSGPGNSMNTEAFF	TGCGCCAGCAAGCAAAGTGGCCCGGGAAACTCCATGAACACTGAAGCTTTCTTT
NA	TRBV30	NA	TRBJ1-2	CAWSVPGVRYTF	TGTGCCTGGAGTGTACCAGGGGTTCGGTACACCTTC
NA	TRBV29-1	NA	TRBJ1-1	CSVERGDTEAFF	TGCAGCGTGGAAAGGGGGGACACTGAAGCTTTCTTT
few	TRBV30	NA	TRBJ2-7	CAFNVRQLGYEQYF	TGTGCCTTCAACGTTAGGCAGTTGGGCTACGAGCAGTACTTC
NA	TRBV7-8	NA	TRBJ2-5	CASSLGLRETQYF	TGTGCCAGCAGCTTAGGATTAAGGGAGACCCAGTACTTC
NA	TRBV30	NA	TRBJ2-7	CAWSVPQRTPYEQYF	TGTGCCTGGAGTGTACCTCAGCGGACCCCCTACGAGCAGTACTTC
NA	TRBV11-2	NA	TRBJ2-7	CASSFVRGSYEQYF	TGTGCCAGCAGCTTCGTTAGGGGGAGCTACGAGCAGTACTTC
few	TRBV29-1	TRBD2	TRBJ2-1	CSVVAGVYEQFF	TGCAGCGTTGTAGCGGGGGTCTATGAGCAGTTCTTC
NA	TRBV5-1	NA	TRBJ1-1	CASSLAGQREKAFF	TGCGCCAGCAGCTTGGCTGGACAGAGAGAGAAGGCTTTCTTT
NA	TRBV29-1	NA	TRBJ2-3	CSVIPRTAGTQYF	TGCAGCGTTATCCCCCGTACTGCGGGTACGCAGTATTTT
NA	TRBV19	NA	TRBJ1-1	CASSGLRVAFF	TGTGCCAGTTCGGGTCTCAGGGTGGCTTTCTTT
NA	TRBV7-3	NA	TRBJ2-2	CASSFRAAGTGELFF	TGTGCCAGCAGCTTTAGGGCGGCTGGCACCGGGGAGCTGTTTTTT
NA	TRBV7-3	TRBD2	TRBJ2-7	CASSLTPGGYEQYF	TGTGCCAGCAGCTTAACCCCGGGGGGGTACGAGCAGTACTTC
few	TRBV29-1	TRBD1	TRBJ2-2	CSVIGGTGSGELFF	TGCAGCGTTATTGGCGGGACAGGGTCCGGGGAGCTGTTTTTT
NA	TRBV29-1	NA	TRBJ2-3	CSVETGTDTQYF	TGCAGCGTTGAAACAGGGACAGATACGCAGTATTTT
NA	TRBV6-6	NA	TRBJ1-1	CASTLVGRTEAFF	TGTGCCAGCACCCTAGTGGGACGCACTGAAGCTTTCTTT
few	TRBV7-6	NA	TRBJ1-4	CASSLGGPEGLFF	TGTGCCAGCAGCTTAGGAGGACCCGAAGGGCTGTTTTTT
NA	TRBV5-4	NA	TRBJ2-5	CASSSALNSGQETQYF	TGTGCCAGCAGCTCCGCCCTAAATAGCGGCCAAGAGACCCAGTACTTC
NA	TRBV30	NA	TRBJ1-5	CAWSVQGRSNQPQHF	TGTGCCTGGAGTGTACAGGGCCGTAGCAATCAGCCCCAGCATTTT
NA	TRBV14	NA	TRBJ1-2	CASSRSGGRGGYTF	TGTGCCAGCAGCCGCTCGGGGGGCCGGGGTGGCTACACCTTC
few	TRBV19	NA	TRBJ2-1	CASSTHSGKEQFF	TGTGCCAGTAGTACCCATTCGGGCAAAGAGCAGTTCTTC
NA	TRBV4-2	TRBD2	TRBJ2-5	CASSQPLAGGQETQYF	TGTGCCAGCAGCCAGCCGCTAGCGGGGGGCCAAGAGACCCAGTACTTC
NA	TRBV6-5	TRBD1	TRBJ1-2	CASSPGQLYGYTF	TGTGCCAGCAGTCCGGGACAGCTCTATGGCTACACCTTC
NA	TRBV29-1	NA	TRBJ1-1	CSVTFSSEAFF	TGCAGCGTTACGTTTTCTTCTGAAGCTTTCTTT
NA	TRBV30	TRBD1	TRBJ1-1	CAWTRGRLDTEAFF	TGTGCCTGGACGAGGGGGCGCCTGGACACTGAAGCTTTCTTT
NA	TRBV19	TRBD2	TRBJ2-7	CASSPELAGAYEQYF	TGTGCCAGTAGTCCGGAGCTAGCGGGAGCCTACGAGCAGTACTTC
NA	TRBV15	TRBD2	TRBJ2-3	CATSSGSVAGGLDTQYF	TGTGCCACCAGCAGTGGGTCTGTAGCGGGGGGGCTTGATACGCAGTATTTT
NA	TRBV30	NA	TRBJ1-2	CACENGYTF	TGTGCCTGCGAGAATGGCTACACCTTC
NA	TRBV29-1	NA	TRBJ1-1	CSVLRGSPNTEAFF	TGCAGCGTACTGAGAGGGAGTCCAAACACTGAAGCTTTCTTT
NA	TRBV2	NA	TRBJ1-5	CASREGSGGNQPQHF	TGTGCCAGCAGGGAAGGGTCTGGGGGCAATCAGCCCCAGCATTTT
few	TRBV7-9	NA	TRBJ1-5	CASSFLSADQPQHF	TGTGCCAGCAGCTTCCTTTCGGCGGATCAGCCCCAGCATTTT
NA	TRBV29-1	TRBD1	TRBJ2-2	CSVDRVTGELFF	TGCAGCGTCGACAGGGTCACCGGGGAGCTGTTTTTT
NA	TRBV19	TRBD1	TRBJ1-1	CASSTQQGYAFF	TGTGCCAGTAGTACGCAACAGGGGTATGCTTTCTTT
NA	TRBV27	NA	TRBJ1-2	CASAQWMTNGYTF	TGTGCCAGCGCTCAGTGGATGACGAATGGCTACACCTTC
NA	TRBV28	TRBD1	TRBJ1-2	CASSGAGGGVYGYTF	TGTGCCAGCAGTGGCGCAGGGGGAGGTGTGTATGGCTACACCTTC
NA	TRBV27	NA	TRBJ1-1	CASVRNTEAFF	TGTGCCAGCGTCAGGAACACTGAAGCTTTCTTT
NA	TRBV18	NA	TRBJ1-6	CASSPGLSSSYNSPLHF	TGTGCCAGCTCACCGGGTCTCTCGAGCTCCTATAATTCACCCCTCCACTTT
NA	TRBV23-1	TRBD1	TRBJ1-2	CASIYSRDRGRPSYTF	TGCGCCAGCATATACTCCCGGGACAGGGGCCGTCCGAGCTACACCTTC
few	TRBV5-1	NA	TRBJ2-7	CASSLGARGSYEQYF	TGCGCCAGCAGTTTGGGGGCCAGGGGCTCCTACGAGCAGTACTTC
NA	TRBV7-9	TRBD1	TRBJ1-2	CASSLNGQVRVGYTF	TGTGCCAGCAGCTTGAATGGACAGGTTCGCGTTGGCTACACCTTC
NA	TRBV20-1	NA	TRBJ2-7	CSASERDEQYF	TGCAGTGCTAGTGAGCGGGACGAGCAGTACTTC
NA	TRBV7-2	NA	TRBJ2-4	CASSLIGRTTKNIQYF	TGTGCCAGCAGCTTAATAGGCAGGACTACGAAAAACATTCAGTACTTC
NA	TRBV6-6	NA	TRBJ1-1	CASIDRSEAFF	TGTGCCAGCATCGACAGGAGTGAAGCTTTCTTT
few	TRBV7-9	TRBD1	TRBJ1-3	CASSRLGQGTGNTIYF	TGTGCCAGCAGCCGTTTGGGACAGGGGACTGGAAACACCATATATTTT
NA	TRBV11-2	TRBD2	TRBJ2-2	CASSARTSGGELFF	TGTGCCAGCAGCGCCCGGACTAGCGGCGGGGAGCTGTTTTTT
few	TRBV2	TRBD2	TRBJ2-6	CASSELPLAGKVSGANVLTF	TGTGCCAGCAGTGAACTTCCCCTAGCGGGCAAAGTCTCTGGGGCCAACGTCCTGACTTTC
once	TRBV15	NA	TRBJ1-2	CATSRTGLGVNYGYTF	TGTGCCACCAGCAGGACAGGCCTAGGCGTAAACTATGGCTACACCTTC
once	TRBV2	TRBD1	TRBJ1-6	CASSGQGNSPLHF	TGTGCCAGCAGTGGACAGGGTAATTCACCCCTCCACTTT
NA	TRBV5-1	NA	TRBJ1-2	CASSLDRGNGYGYTF	TGCGCCAGCAGCTTGGATCGGGGGAATGGCTATGGCTACACCTTC
NA	TRBV6-1	NA	TRBJ1-1	CASSLQRGNTEAFF	TGTGCCAGCAGTCTACAGCGGGGCAACACTGAAGCTTTCTTT
NA	TRBV30	NA	TRBJ2-3	CAWTTRTSTDTQYF	TGTGCCTGGACTACCCGCACTAGCACAGATACGCAGTATTTT
NA	TRBV18	TRBD1	TRBJ2-3	CASSPTTGVPTDTQYF	TGTGCCAGCTCACCCACAACAGGGGTACCCACAGATACGCAGTATTTT
NA	TRBV5-1	NA	TRBJ2-6	CASSEGPWFGANVLTF	TGCGCCAGCTCCGAGGGCCCTTGGTTTGGGGCCAACGTCCTGACTTTC
NA	TRBV6-1	NA	TRBJ2-3	CASSPSVGDTQYF	TGTGCCAGCAGTCCCTCCGTAGGCGATACGCAGTATTTT
NA	TRBV13	NA	TRBJ1-5	CASSPSGGYSNQPQHF	TGTGCCAGCAGCCCTTCGGGGGGTTATAGCAATCAGCCCCAGCATTTT